This T cell receptor (beta chain) was recovered during a study of PD-L1 blockade in urothelial cancer. The wider study: Across blood samples, T cells had a median count of approximately 140,000.

As for time point: peripheral blood 6 weeks after treatment start. The patients' disease, urothelial carcinoma, was locally advanced or metastatic. This CDR3 spans 15 amino acids. Germline V gene lookup returns CDR1 SEHNR and CDR2 FQNEAQ (reference sequence). V shed 4 bases, J shed 3 bases, and the junction held 6 bases outside the gene matches. This table comes from immunoSEQ multiplex PCR, and its TCRdb copy is limited to in-frame clones, with some not included. The sample lists about 110,000 clones, roughly 90% occurring once. The chain combines TRBV7-9 with TRBJ1-2; TRBD1 aligns across 9 bases. This clonotype was sampled from a man aged 55-75 years with urothelial cancer. The sample consisted of PBMCs, taken around atezolizumab (anti-PD-L1) treatment. The CDR3 here is CASSSGTGRDYGYTF. Here the CDR3 DNA reads TGTGCCAGCAGCTCAGGGACAGGGAGGGACTATGGCTACACCTTC.